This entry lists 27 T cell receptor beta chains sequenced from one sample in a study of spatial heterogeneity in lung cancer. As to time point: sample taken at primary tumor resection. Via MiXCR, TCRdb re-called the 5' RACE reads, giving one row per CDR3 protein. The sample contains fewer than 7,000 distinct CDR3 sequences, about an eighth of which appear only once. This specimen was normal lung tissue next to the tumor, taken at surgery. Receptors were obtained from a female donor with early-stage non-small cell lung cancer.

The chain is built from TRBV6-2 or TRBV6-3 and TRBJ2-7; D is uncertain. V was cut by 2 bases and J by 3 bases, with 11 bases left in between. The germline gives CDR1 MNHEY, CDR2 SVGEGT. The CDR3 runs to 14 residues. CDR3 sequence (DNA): TGTGCCAGCAGTTACCCAGACACCCTCTACGAGCAGTACTTC. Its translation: CASSYPDTLYEQYF.

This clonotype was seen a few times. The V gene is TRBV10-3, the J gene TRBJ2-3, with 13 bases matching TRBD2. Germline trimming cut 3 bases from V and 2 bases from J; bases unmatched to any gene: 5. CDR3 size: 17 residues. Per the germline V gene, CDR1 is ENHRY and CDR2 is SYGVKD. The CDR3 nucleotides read TGTGCCATCAGTGAACGGGGACTAGCGGGGTTCACAGATACGCAGTATTTT. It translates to CAISERGLAGFTDTQYF.

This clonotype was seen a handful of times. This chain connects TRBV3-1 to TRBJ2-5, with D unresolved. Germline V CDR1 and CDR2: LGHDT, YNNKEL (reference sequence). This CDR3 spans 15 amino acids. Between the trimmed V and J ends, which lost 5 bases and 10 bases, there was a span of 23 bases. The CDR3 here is CASSEVGGSVAIQYF. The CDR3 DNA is TGTGCCAGCAGCGAAGTGGGCGGCAGCGTCGCGATCCAGTACTTC.

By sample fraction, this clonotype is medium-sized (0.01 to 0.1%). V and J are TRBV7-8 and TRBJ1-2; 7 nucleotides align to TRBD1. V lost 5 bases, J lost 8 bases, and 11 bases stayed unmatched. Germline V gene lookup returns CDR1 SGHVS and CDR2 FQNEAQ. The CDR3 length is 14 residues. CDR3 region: CASSIGEPTGGYTF. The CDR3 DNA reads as TGTGCCAGCAGCATCGGGGAGCCGACAGGGGGCTACACCTTC.

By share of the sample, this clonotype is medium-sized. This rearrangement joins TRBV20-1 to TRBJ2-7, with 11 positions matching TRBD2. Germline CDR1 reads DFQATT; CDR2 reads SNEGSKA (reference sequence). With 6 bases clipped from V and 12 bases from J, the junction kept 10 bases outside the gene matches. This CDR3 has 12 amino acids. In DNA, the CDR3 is TGCAGTGCCACATCACTAGCGGGGGACCCGTACGTC. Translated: CSATSLAGDPYV.

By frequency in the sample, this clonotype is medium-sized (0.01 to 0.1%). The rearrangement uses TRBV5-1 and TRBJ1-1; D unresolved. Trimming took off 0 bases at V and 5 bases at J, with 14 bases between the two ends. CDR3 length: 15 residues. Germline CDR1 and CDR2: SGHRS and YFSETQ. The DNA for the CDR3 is TGCGCCAGCAGCTTGGTGCCAGGATCGTGGACTGAAGCTTTCTTT. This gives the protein CASSLVPGSWTEAFF. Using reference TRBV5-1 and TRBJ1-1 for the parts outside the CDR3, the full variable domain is KAGVTQTPRYLIKTRGQQVTLSCSPISGHRSVSWYQQTPGQGLQFLFEYFSETQRNKGNFPGRFSGRQFSNSRSEMNVSTLELGDSALYLCASSLVPGSWTEAFFGQGTRLTVV.

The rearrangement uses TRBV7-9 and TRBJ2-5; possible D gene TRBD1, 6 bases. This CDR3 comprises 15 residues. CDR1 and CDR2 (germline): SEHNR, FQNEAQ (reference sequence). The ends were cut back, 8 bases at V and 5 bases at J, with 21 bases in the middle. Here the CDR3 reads CASQGSGAIHETQYF. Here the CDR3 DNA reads TGTGCCAGCCAGGGGAGTGGGGCGATTCACGAGACCCAGTACTTC.

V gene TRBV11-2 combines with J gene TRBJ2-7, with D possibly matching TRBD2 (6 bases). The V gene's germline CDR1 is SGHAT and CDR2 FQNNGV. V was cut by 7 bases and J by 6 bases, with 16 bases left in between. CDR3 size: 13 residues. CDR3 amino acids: CASILPGGREQYF. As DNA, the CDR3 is TGTGCCAGCATCCTCCCCGGGGGACGCGAGCAGTACTTC. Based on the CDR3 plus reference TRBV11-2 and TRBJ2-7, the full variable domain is EAGVAQSPRYKIIEKRQSVAFWCNPISGHATLYWYQQILGQGPKLLIQFQNNGVVDDSQLPKDRFSAERLKGVDSTLKIQPAKLEDSAVYLCASILPGGREQYFGPGTRLTVT.

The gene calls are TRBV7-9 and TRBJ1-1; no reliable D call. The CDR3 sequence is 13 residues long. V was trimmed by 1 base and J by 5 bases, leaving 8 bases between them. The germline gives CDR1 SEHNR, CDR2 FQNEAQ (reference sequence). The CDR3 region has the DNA TGTGCCAGCAGCTTAGATTCACGGACTGAAGCTTTCTTT. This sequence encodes CASSLDSRTEAFF. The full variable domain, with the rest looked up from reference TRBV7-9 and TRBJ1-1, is DTGVSQNPRHKITKRGQNVTFRCDPISEHNRLYWYRQTLGQGPEFLTYFQNEAQLEKSRLLSDRFSAERPKGSFSTLEIQRTEQGDSAMYLCASSLDSRTEAFFGQGTRLTVV.

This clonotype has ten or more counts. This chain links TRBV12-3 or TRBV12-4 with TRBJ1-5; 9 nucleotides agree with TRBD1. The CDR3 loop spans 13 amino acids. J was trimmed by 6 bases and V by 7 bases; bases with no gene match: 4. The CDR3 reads CASNGQGRQPQHF. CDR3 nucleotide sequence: TGTGCCAGCAACGGACAGGGGCGTCAGCCCCAGCATTTT.

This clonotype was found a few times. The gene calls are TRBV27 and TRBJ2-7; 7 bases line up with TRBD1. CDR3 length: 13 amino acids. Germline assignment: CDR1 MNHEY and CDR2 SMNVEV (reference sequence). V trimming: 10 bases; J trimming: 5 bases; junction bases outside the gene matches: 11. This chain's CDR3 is CANRRDSRHEQYF. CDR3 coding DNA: TGTGCCAACCGCCGGGACAGCCGACACGAGCAGTACTTC.

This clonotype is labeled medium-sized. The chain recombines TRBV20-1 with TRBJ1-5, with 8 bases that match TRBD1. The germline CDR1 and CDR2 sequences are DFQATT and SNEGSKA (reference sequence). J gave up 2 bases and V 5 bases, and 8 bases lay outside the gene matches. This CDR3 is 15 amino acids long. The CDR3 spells CSAALSTGGNQPQHF. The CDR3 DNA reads TGCAGTGCTGCCCTCTCGACAGGGGGCAATCAGCCCCAGCATTTT.

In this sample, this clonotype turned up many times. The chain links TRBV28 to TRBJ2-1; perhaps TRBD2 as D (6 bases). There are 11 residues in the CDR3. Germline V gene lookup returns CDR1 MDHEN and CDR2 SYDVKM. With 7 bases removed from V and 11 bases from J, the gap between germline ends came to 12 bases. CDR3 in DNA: TGTGCCAGCAATTCCGGGGGAAAGCAGTTCTTC. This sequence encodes CASNSGGKQFF.

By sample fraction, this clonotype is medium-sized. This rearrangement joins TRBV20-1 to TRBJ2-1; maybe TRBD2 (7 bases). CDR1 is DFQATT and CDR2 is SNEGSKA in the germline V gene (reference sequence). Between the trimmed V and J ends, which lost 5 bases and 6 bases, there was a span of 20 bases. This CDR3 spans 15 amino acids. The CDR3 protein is CSAPMGGGIVNEQFF. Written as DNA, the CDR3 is TGCAGTGCTCCCATGGGGGGGGGCATAGTCAATGAGCAGTTCTTC.

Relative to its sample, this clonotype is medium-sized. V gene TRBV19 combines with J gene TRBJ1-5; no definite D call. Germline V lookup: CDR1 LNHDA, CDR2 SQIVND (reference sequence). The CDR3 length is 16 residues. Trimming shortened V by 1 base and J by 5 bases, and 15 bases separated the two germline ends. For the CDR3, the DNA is TGTGCCAGTAGTATAGGCTCGACGGCGGGCCATCAGCCCCAGCATTTT. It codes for CASSIGSTAGHQPQHF.

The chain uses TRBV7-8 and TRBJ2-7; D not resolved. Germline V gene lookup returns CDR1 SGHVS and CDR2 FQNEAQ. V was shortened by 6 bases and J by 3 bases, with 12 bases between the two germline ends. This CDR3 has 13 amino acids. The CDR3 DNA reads TGTGCCAGCAGTCCTAGGACGAACTACGAGCAGTACTTC. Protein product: CASSPRTNYEQYF.

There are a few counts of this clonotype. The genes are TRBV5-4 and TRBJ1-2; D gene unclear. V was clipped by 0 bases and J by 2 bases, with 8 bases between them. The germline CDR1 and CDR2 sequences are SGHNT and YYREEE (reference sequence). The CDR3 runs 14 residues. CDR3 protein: CASSLARGNYGYTF. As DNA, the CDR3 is TGTGCCAGCAGCTTGGCCAGAGGGAACTATGGCTACACCTTC. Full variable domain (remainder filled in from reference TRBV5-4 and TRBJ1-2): ETGVTQSPTHLIKTRGQQVTLRCSSQSGHNTVSWYQQALGQGPQFIFQYYREEENGRGNFPPRFSGLQFPNYSSELNVNALELDDSALYLCASSLARGNYGYTFGSGTRLTVV.

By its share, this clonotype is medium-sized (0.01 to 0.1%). The CDR3 is CASSYPLRREISGQFF. The CDR3 region has the DNA TGTGCCAGCAGTTACCCCCTACGGCGGGAGATTTCTGGGCAGTTCTTC. The rearrangement links TRBV6-2 or TRBV6-3 to TRBJ2-1; 7 bases fit TRBD2. V trimming: 2 bases; J trimming: 12 bases; junction bases outside the gene matches: 16. This CDR3 region has 16 residues. Germline loops: CDR1 MNHEY, CDR2 SVGEGT.

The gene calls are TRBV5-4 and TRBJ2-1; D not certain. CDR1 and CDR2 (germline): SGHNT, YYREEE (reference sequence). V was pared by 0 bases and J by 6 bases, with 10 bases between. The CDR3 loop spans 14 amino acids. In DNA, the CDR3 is TGTGCCAGCAGCTTGGGTCTTGGGGTCAATGAGCAGTTCTTC. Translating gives CASSLGLGVNEQFF.

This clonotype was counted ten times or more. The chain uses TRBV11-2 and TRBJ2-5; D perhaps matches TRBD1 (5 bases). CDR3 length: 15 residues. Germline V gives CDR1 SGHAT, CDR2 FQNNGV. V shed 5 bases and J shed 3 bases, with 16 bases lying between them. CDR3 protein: CASSRSMGQEETQYF. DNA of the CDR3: TGTGCCAGCAGCCGTAGCATGGGGCAAGAAGAGACCCAGTACTTC.

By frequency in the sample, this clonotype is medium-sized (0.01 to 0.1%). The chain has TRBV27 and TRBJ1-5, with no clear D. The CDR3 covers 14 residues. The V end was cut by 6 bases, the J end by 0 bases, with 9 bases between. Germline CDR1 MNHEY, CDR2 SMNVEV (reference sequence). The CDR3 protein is CASRSSPSNQPQHF. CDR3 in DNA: TGTGCCAGCAGGTCCTCCCCTAGCAATCAGCCCCAGCATTTT.

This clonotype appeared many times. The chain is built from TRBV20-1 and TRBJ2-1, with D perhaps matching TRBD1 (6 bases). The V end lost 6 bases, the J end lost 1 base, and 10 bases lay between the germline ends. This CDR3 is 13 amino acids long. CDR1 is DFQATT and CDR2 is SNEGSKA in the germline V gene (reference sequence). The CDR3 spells CSAHRVSYNEQFF. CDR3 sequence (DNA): TGCAGTGCGCACAGGGTGTCCTACAATGAGCAGTTCTTC.

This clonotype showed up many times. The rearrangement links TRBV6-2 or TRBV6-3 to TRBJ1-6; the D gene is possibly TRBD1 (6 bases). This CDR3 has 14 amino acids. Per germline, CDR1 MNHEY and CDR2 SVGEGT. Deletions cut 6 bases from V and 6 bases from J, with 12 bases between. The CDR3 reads CASRPTGPNSPLHF. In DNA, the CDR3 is TGTGCCAGCAGACCTACAGGGCCTAATTCACCCCTCCACTTT.

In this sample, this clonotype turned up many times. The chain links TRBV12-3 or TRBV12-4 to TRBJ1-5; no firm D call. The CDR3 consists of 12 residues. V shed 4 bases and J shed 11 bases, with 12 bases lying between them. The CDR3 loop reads CASSSQGWAQHF. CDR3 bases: TGTGCCAGCAGTTCCCAAGGATGGGCCCAGCATTTT.

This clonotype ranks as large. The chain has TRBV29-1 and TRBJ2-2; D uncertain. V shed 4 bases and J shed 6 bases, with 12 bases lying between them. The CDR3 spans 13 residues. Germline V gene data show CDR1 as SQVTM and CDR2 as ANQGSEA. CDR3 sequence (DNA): TGCAGCGTTGGGCCAACTCTTCCCGGGGAGCTGTTTTTT. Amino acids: CSVGPTLPGELFF.

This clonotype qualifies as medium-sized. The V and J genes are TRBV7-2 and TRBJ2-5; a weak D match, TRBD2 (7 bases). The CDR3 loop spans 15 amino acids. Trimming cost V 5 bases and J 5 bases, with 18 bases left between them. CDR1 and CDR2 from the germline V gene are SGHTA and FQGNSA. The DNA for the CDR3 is TGTGCCAGCAGCCTACGGGGGGCAGGGGCTGAGACCCAGTACTTC. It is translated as CASSLRGAGAETQYF.

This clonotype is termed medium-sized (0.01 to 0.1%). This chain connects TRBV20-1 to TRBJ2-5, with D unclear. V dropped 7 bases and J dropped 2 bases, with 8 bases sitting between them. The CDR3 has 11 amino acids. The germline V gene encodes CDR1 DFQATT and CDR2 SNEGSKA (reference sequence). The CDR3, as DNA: TGCAGTGACCTCAGGCAAGAGACCCAGTACTTC. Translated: CSDLRQETQYF.